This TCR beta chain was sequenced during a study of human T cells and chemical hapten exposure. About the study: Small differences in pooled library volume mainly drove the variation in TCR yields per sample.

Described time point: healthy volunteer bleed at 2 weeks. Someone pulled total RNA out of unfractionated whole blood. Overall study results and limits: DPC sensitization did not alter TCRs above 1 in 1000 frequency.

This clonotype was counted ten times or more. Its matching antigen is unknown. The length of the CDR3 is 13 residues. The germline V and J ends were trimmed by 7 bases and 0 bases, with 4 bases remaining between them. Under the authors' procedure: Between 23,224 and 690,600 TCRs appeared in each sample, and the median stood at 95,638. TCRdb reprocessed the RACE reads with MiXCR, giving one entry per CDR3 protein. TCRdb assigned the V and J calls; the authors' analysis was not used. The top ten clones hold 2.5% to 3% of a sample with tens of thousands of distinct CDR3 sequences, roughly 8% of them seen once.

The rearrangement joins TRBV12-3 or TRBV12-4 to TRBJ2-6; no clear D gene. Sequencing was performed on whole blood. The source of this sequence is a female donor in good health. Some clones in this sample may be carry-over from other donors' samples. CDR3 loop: CASNPSGANVLTF. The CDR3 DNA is TGTGCCAGCAATCCCTCTGGGGCCAACGTCCTGACTTTC.